One and the same sample provided the 11 T cell receptor beta chains below, sequenced in a study of T cells after yellow fever vaccination. A single record per CDR3 protein comes from TCRdb applying MiXCR to the 5' RACE reads. The table shows about 69,000 distinct CDR3 sequences, with around 6.2% occurring only once. The sample consisted of CD4+ T cells sorted from PBMCs, taken roughly 14 days after the first yellow fever vaccination. The origin of the receptors is a young man who received the YFV17D yellow fever vaccine.

The sample holds many counts of this clonotype. The V call is TRBV29-1, the J call TRBJ2-2; D perhaps matches TRBD2 (6 bases). The CDR3 is made up of 13 amino acids. From germline, CDR1 is SQVTM and CDR2 ANQGSEA. Trimming removed 4 bases at V and 6 bases at J, with 12 bases between. The DNA for the CDR3 is TGCAGCGTTGGCGGGGCAGCGGCCGGGGAGCTGTTTTTT. It encodes CSVGGAAAGELFF.

This clonotype was seen a few times. The J gene is TRBJ2-1, the V gene TRBV20-1; either TRBD1 or TRBD2 may fit D (5 bases each). V was cut by 3 bases and J by 0 bases, with 15 bases left in between. Germline values: CDR1 DFQATT, CDR2 SNEGSKA (reference sequence). This CDR3 contains 16 residues. CDR3 bases: TGCAGTGCTAGGTCCCAGGGTGGGAGCTCCTACAATGAGCAGTTCTTC. This encodes CSARSQGGSSYNEQFF.

Regarding this clonotype: This may be a read error: a much more frequent sequence differs by one nucleotide. The chain uses TRBV6-5 and TRBJ2-3, with D possibly being TRBD1 (5 bases). Germline V lookup: CDR1 MNHEY, CDR2 SVGAGI. The CDR3 covers 16 residues. V lost 1 base and J lost 2, with 13 bases in between. The CDR3 DNA reads TGTGCCAGCAGTTACTATGGCAGGGAATTCACAGATACGCAGTATTTT. As protein: CASSYYGREFTDTQYF.

In this sample, this clonotype turned up many times. The chain combines TRBV29-1 with TRBJ2-5; D is uncertain. Germline V gene sequence: CDR1 SQVTM, CDR2 ANQGSEA. CDR3 length: 12 residues. V was cut by 7 bases and J by 0 bases, with 9 bases left in between. CDR3 sequence: CSGAAYQETQYF. The CDR3 DNA reads as TGCAGCGGGGCAGCGTACCAAGAGACCCAGTACTTC.

This clonotype was detected ten times or more. V usage is TRBV7-2 and J usage is TRBJ1-2, with D perhaps matching TRBD1 (5 bases). V was pared by 5 bases and J by 4 bases, with 17 bases between. The CDR3 extends over 15 amino acids. Germline CDR1 SGHTA, CDR2 FQGNSA. The CDR3: CASSPFAGYPYGYTF. The CDR3 DNA follows: TGTGCCAGCAGCCCGTTCGCAGGGTATCCCTATGGCTACACCTTC.

At least ten counts were recorded for this clonotype. The V and J genes are TRBV12-3 or TRBV12-4 and TRBJ1-4, with TRBD1 as a possible D gene (6 bases). The CDR3 has 14 amino acids. Trimming pared 6 bases from V and 6 bases from J, leaving 14 bases between. Written as DNA, the CDR3 is TGTGCCAGCAGCCCCGGACAGCGGGATGAAAAACTGTTTTTT. It specifies CASSPGQRDEKLFF.

This clonotype was seen at least ten times. This rearrangement joins TRBV6-2 or TRBV6-3 to TRBJ1-6; possible D gene TRBD1, 5 bases. V was trimmed by 2 bases and J by 2 bases, leaving 13 bases between them. The germline V gene has CDR1 MNHEY and CDR2 SVGEGT. The CDR3 totals 17 residues. CDR3 loop: CASSYDRGAAYNSPLHF. In nucleotides, the CDR3 is TGTGCCAGCAGTTACGATCGCGGGGCCGCCTATAATTCACCCCTCCACTTT.

This clonotype occurred a few times. This chain joins TRBV4-3 and TRBJ1-1; no clear D gene. The V gene's germline CDR1 is LGHNA and CDR2 YSLEER. The V gene lost 1 base and the J gene lost 3 bases, with 15 bases spanning the gap. The CDR3 totals 16 residues. CDR3 coding DNA: TGCGCCAGCAGCCAAGTAGGTTGGGTTGAAGACACTGAAGCTTTCTTT. Protein product: CASSQVGWVEDTEAFF.

Notes on this clonotype: This may arise from a read error, as a much more abundant clone is one base away. The gene calls are TRBV10-2 and TRBJ2-3, with 8 bases lining up with TRBD2. This CDR3 comprises 13 residues. Germline CDR1 reads WSHSY; CDR2 reads SAAADI. CDR3 sequence: CTSSGGLVDTQYF. CDR3 in DNA: TGCACCAGCAGCGGGGGCCTGGTTGATACGCAGTATTTT.

In regard to this clonotype: This clone may be a read error of a much larger clone one base away. The chain carries TRBV29-1 and TRBJ1-1, with no clear D. The length of the CDR3 is 15 residues. Looked up from germline, CDR1 is SQVTM and CDR2 is ANQGSEA. The V end was cut by 0 bases, the J end by 2 bases, with 13 bases between. In nucleotides, the CDR3 is TGCAGCGTTGAAGATCCGGCGGGCAGCAACACTGAAGCTTTCTTT. Translation: CSVEDPAGSNTEAFF.

There are many counts of this clonotype. The CDR3 here is CASRGPQGSPLHF. CDR3 in DNA: TGTGCCAGCAGGGGGCCCCAGGGTTCACCCCTCCACTTT. The V gene is TRBV12-3 or TRBV12-4, the J gene TRBJ1-6, with TRBD1 as a possible D gene (5 bases). The CDR3 consists of 13 residues. V was cut by 6 bases and J by 9 bases, with 12 bases left in between.